This T cell receptor (beta chain) derives from a study of monozygotic twins with inflammatory bowel disease. This CDR3 comprises 15 residues. TCRdb re-analyzed the 5' RACE reads; it lists each CDR3 protein once, without DNA. Recorded for this sample: just over 300,000 distinct CDR3 sequences. The chain employs TRBV12-3 or TRBV12-4 and TRBJ1-5. Sequencing was performed on blood. This TCR derives from a human donor with ulcerative colitis or Crohn's disease, or a healthy co-twin of an affected twin (not recorded which). The CDR3 is CASSFSAGDHQPQHF.